These 15 T cell receptor beta chains originate from one sample sequenced in a study of blood T cell repertoires in COVID-19. The repertoire was sequenced with immunoSEQ multiplex PCR; TCRdb's copy has only in-frame clones and lacks some. The sample carries 56,000 or so clones, around 84% recorded once. The sample taken for sequencing was peripheral blood. These receptors were taken from a man in his fifties or sixties with acute or convalescent COVID-19.

The rearrangement links TRBV13 to TRBJ2-3, with a possible D match to TRBD1 (5 bases). Deletions cut 5 bases from V and 3 bases from J, with 15 bases between. Germline loops: CDR1 PRHDT, CDR2 FYEKMQ (reference sequence). The CDR3 length is 15 residues. DNA for the CDR3: TGTGCCAGCAGCCCCAGGGCTTTGAGAACAGATACGCAGTATTTT. It is translated as CASSPRALRTDTQYF. Looking up the rest from reference TRBV13 and TRBJ2-3 gives the full variable domain: AAGVIQSPRHLIKEKRETATLKCYPIPRHDTVYWYQQGPGQDPQFLISFYEKMQSDKGSIPDRFSAQQFSDYHSELNMSSLELGDSALYFCASSPRALRTDTQYFGPGTRLTVL.

V and J are TRBV27 and TRBJ1-4; TRBD1 aligns across 8 bases. This CDR3 is 19 amino acids long. V shed 3 bases and J 3 bases; nucleotides not matched to a gene: 15. In germline, CDR1 is MNHEY, CDR2 SMNVEV (reference sequence). CDR3 region: CASSFQAPGQALANEKLFF. The CDR3 region has the DNA TGTGCCAGCAGTTTCCAAGCGCCGGGACAGGCCCTAGCTAATGAAAAACTGTTTTTT. Supplemented by reference TRBV27 and TRBJ1-4, the full variable domain reads EAQVTQNPRYLITVTGKKLTVTCSQNMNHEYMSWYRQDPGLGLRQIYYSMNVEVTDKGDVPEGYKVSRKEKRNFPLILESPSPNQTSLYFCASSFQAPGQALANEKLFFGSGTQLSVL.

V and J are TRBV19 and TRBJ2-1; D might be TRBD1 (6 bases). From germline, CDR1 is LNHDA and CDR2 SQIVND (reference sequence). This CDR3 has 14 residues. Between the trimmed V and J ends, which lost 6 bases and 10 bases, there was a span of 19 bases. CDR3 nucleotide sequence: TGTGCCAGTAGCCCTTGGGGGCTTGGATACGAGCAGTTCTTC. Protein product: CASSPWGLGYEQFF.

The chain joins TRBV9 to TRBJ2-5; the D is unclear. Trimming removed 4 bases at V and 2 bases at J, with 6 bases between. Germline V CDR1 and CDR2: SGDLS, YYNGEE. The CDR3 has 12 amino acids. This chain's CDR3 is CASSQEQETQYF. CDR3 bases: TGTGCCAGCAGCCAGGAACAAGAGACCCAGTACTTC.

The V call is TRBV11-1, the J call TRBJ2-3; 8 nucleotides agree with TRBD1. The J segment lost 1 base and the V segment lost 1 base, leaving 4 bases of the junction unmatched. The CDR3 runs to 16 residues. Germline-derived CDR1 and CDR2 are SGHAT and FQDESV (reference sequence). The CDR3 nucleotides are TGTGCCAGCAGCTTAGGCCCAGGGGGCGGCACAGATACGCAGTATTTT. It yields the protein CASSLGPGGGTDTQYF.

The chain has TRBV27 and TRBJ1-6; unclear D gene. This CDR3 has 14 residues. V was shortened by 5 bases and J by 9 bases, with 14 bases between the two germline ends. The germline V gene encodes CDR1 MNHEY and CDR2 SMNVEV (reference sequence). The CDR3 loop reads CASSTPGLGSPLHF. The CDR3 region has the DNA TGTGCCAGCAGTACCCCTGGGCTGGGTTCACCCCTCCACTTT.

This clone came up a few times. This chain links TRBV20-1 with TRBJ2-1; 8 bases match TRBD2. Per the germline V gene, CDR1 is DFQATT and CDR2 is SNEGSKA (reference sequence). V trimming: 3 bases; J trimming: 6 bases; junction bases outside the gene matches: 7. This CDR3 is built from 14 residues. CDR3: CSASAGTRGNEQFF. CDR3 in DNA: TGCAGTGCTAGTGCCGGGACTAGAGGCAATGAGCAGTTCTTC.

This chain connects TRBV19 to TRBJ2-1, with 8 bases matching TRBD2. CDR1 LNHDA and CDR2 SQIVND come from the germline V gene (reference sequence). The CDR3 runs to 14 residues. Trimming removed 3 bases from V and 6 bases from J; junction bases left unmatched: 4. The DNA of the CDR3 is TGTGCCAGTAGTATGGGCGGGGGGATCAATGAGCAGTTCTTC. This sequence encodes CASSMGGGINEQFF. Variable domain in full (rest from reference TRBV19 and TRBJ2-1): DGGITQSPKYLFRKEGQNVTLSCEQNLNHDAMYWYRQDPGQGLRLIYYSQIVNDFQKGDIAEGYSVSREKKESFPLTVTSAQKNPTAFYLCASSMGGGINEQFFGPGTRLTVL.

This clone was detected once. The chain is built from TRBV10-3 and TRBJ1-3, with D hard to call. From germline, CDR1 is ENHRY and CDR2 SYGVKD. This CDR3 is built from 13 residues. Trimming took 3 bases from V and 0 from J, leaving 3 bases between them. In DNA, the CDR3 is TGTGCCATCAGTGACGGCTCTGGAAACACCATATATTTT. Translating gives CAISDGSGNTIYF.

This chain links TRBV6-5 with TRBJ1-5, with 11 bases that match TRBD1. Per the germline V gene, CDR1 is MNHEY and CDR2 is SVGAGI. This CDR3 has 15 amino acids. Trimming removed 7 bases from V and 5 bases from J; junction bases left unmatched: 7. The CDR3 DNA follows: TGTGCCAGCAACGATGGGACAGGGGGTCATCAGCCCCAGCATTTT. Translated: CASNDGTGGHQPQHF.

The J gene is TRBJ2-5, the V gene TRBV20-1; 8 nucleotides line up with TRBD1. Germline CDR1 reads DFQATT; CDR2 reads SNEGSKA (reference sequence). The CDR3 spans 17 residues. The V segment lost 5 bases and the J segment 2 bases; nucleotides outside the gene matches: 16. This CDR3 reads CSAGETPSTGGQETQYF. DNA of the CDR3: TGCAGTGCTGGTGAGACCCCATCTACAGGGGGGCAAGAGACCCAGTACTTC.

V and J are TRBV13 and TRBJ2-1; the match to TRBD2 covers 9 bases. The length of the CDR3 is 16 residues. The germline CDR1 and CDR2 sequences are PRHDT and FYEKMQ (reference sequence). V lost 3 bases, J lost 7 bases, and 10 bases stayed unmatched. In nucleotides, the CDR3 is TGTGCCAGCAGCTTGGCGGGTGCGGGGGGGCAAAATGAGCAGTTCTTC. Protein: CASSLAGAGGQNEQFF.

This chain joins TRBV7-9 and TRBJ2-1; 10 nucleotides line up with TRBD2. V shed 5 bases and J 4 bases; nucleotides not matched to a gene: 17. The CDR3 is made up of 19 amino acids. Germline V gene lookup returns CDR1 SEHNR and CDR2 FQNEAQ (reference sequence). As DNA, the CDR3 is TGTGCCAGCAGCCCCCCCCCGAGGCTAGCGGGAGTAGGTTACAATGAGCAGTTCTTC. Amino acids: CASSPPPRLAGVGYNEQFF.

The V and J genes are TRBV6-5 and TRBJ1-5, with 10 bases fitting TRBD1. V trimming: 6 bases; J trimming: 6 bases; junction bases outside the gene matches: 2. Germline V CDR1 and CDR2: MNHEY, SVGAGI. The CDR3 consists of 13 residues. CDR3 sequence (DNA): TGTGCCAGCAGCCGGGACAGGGGTCAGCCCCAGCATTTT. Residues: CASSRDRGQPQHF.

The chain has TRBV3-1 (or the pseudogene TRBV3-2) and TRBJ2-1; 12 bases fit TRBD2. Germline assignment: CDR1 LGHDT and CDR2 YNNKEL (reference sequence). The CDR3 totals 15 residues. Unmatched junction bases numbered 6, after V lost 5 bases and J lost 7 bases. The CDR3 DNA reads TGTGCCAGCAGCAGGACTAGCGGGACCCAGAATGAGCAGTTCTTC. This translates into CASSRTSGTQNEQFF.